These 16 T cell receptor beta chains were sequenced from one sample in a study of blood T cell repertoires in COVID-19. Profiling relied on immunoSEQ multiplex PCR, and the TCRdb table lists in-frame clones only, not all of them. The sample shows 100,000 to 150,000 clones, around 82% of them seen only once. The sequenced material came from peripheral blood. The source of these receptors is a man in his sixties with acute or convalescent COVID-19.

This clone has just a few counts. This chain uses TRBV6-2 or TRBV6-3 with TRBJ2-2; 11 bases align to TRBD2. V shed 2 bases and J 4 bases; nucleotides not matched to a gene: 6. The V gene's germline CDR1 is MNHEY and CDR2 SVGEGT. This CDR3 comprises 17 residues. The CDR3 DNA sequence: TGTGCCAGCAGTTACCAACCGGGACTAGCGGCCACCGGGGAGCTGTTTTTT. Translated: CASSYQPGLAATGELFF.

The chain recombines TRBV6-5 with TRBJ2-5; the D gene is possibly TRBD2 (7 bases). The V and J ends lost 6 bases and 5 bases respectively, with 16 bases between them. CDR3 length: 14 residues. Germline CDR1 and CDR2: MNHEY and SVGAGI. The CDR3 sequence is CASRSSGGAETQYF. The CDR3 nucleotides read TGTGCCAGCAGGAGTTCGGGGGGCGCCGAGACCCAGTACTTC.

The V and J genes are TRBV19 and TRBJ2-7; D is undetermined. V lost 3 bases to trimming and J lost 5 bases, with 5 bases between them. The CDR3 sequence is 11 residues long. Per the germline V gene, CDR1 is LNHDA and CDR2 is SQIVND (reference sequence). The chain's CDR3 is CASSMADEQYF. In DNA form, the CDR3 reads TGTGCCAGTAGTATGGCGGACGAGCAGTACTTC.

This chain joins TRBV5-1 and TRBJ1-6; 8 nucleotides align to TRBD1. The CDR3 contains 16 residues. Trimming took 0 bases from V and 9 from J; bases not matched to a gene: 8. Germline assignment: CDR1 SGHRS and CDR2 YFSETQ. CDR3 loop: CASSLASGQVGSPLHF. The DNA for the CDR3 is TGCGCCAGCAGCTTGGCCTCGGGACAGGTGGGTTCACCCCTCCACTTT.

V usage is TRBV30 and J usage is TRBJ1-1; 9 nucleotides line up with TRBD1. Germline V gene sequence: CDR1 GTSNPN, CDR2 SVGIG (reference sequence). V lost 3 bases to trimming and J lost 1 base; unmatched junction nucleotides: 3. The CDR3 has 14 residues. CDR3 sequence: CAWRRGQGNTEAFF. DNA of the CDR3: TGTGCCTGGAGGAGGGGACAGGGGAACACTGAAGCTTTCTTT.

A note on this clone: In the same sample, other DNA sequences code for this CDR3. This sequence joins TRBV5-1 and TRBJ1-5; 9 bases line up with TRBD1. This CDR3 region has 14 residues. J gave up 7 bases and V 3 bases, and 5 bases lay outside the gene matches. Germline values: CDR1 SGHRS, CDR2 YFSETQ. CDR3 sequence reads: CASSSGQGGQPQHF. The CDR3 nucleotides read TGCGCCAGCAGCTCGGGACAGGGAGGCCAGCCCCAGCATTTT.

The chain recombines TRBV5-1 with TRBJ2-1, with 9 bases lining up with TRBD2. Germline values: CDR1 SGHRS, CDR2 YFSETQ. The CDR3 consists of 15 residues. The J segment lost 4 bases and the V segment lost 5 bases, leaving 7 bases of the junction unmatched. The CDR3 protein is CASRDAGGPYNEQFF. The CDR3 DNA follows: TGCGCCAGCAGGGACGCGGGAGGGCCGTACAATGAGCAGTTCTTC.

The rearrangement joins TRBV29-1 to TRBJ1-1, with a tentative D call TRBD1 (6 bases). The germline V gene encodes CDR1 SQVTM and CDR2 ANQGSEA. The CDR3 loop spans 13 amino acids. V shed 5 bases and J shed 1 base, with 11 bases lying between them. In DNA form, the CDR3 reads TGCAGCGTTCGATCGGGACAGAACACTGAAGCTTTCTTT. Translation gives CSVRSGQNTEAFF.

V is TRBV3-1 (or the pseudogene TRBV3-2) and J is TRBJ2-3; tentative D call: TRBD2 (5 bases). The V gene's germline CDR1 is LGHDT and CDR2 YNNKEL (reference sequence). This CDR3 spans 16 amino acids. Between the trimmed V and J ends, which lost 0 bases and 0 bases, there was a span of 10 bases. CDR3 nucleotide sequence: TGTGCCAGCAGCCAAGAGAAGGACTTAAGCACAGATACGCAGTATTTT. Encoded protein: CASSQEKDLSTDTQYF.

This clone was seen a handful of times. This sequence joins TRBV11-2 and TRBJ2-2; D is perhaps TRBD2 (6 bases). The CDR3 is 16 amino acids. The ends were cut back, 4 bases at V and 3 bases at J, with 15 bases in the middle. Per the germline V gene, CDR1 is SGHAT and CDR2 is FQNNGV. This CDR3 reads CASSSPGLVHTGELFF. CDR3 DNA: TGTGCCAGCAGCTCTCCGGGACTGGTGCACACCGGGGAGCTGTTTTTT.

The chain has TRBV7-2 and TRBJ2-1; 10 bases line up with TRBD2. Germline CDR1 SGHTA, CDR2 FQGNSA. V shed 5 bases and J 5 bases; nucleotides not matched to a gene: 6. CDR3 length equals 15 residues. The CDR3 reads CASSLDSGGNNEQFF. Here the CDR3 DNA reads TGTGCCAGCAGCCTCGATAGCGGGGGGAACAATGAGCAGTTCTTC.

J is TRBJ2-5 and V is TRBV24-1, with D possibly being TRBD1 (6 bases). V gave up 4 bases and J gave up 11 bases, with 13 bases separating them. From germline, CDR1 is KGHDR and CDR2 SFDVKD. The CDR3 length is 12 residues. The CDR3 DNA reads TGTGCCACCAGTGAGGGGGACACGAGGCAGTACTTC. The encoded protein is CATSEGDTRQYF.

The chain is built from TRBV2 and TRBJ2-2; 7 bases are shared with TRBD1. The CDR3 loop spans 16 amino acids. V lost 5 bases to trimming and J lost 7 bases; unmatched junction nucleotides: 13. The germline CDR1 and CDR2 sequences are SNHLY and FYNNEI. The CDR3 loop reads CASSPLIGGFVGELFF. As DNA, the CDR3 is TGTGCCAGCAGTCCTCTTATAGGGGGCTTCGTCGGGGAGCTGTTTTTT.

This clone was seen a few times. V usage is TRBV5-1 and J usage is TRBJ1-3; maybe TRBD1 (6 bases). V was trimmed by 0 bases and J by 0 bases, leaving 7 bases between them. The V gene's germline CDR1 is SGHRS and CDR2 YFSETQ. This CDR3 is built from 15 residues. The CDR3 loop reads CASSLEDSSGNTIYF. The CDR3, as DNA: TGCGCCAGCAGCTTGGAGGACAGCTCTGGAAACACCATATATTTT.

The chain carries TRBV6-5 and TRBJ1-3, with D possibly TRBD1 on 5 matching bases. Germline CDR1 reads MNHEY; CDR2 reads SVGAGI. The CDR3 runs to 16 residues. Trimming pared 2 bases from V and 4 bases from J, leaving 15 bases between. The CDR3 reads CASSYGQGLEGNTIYF. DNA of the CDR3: TGTGCCAGCAGTTACGGGCAGGGTCTGGAAGGAAACACCATATATTTT.

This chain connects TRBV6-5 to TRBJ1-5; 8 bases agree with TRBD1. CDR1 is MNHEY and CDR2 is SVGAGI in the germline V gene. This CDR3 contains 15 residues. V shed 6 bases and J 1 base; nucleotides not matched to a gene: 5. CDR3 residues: CASRPRTGSNQPQHF. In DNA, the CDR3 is TGTGCCAGCAGACCTCGGACAGGGAGCAATCAGCCCCAGCATTTT.